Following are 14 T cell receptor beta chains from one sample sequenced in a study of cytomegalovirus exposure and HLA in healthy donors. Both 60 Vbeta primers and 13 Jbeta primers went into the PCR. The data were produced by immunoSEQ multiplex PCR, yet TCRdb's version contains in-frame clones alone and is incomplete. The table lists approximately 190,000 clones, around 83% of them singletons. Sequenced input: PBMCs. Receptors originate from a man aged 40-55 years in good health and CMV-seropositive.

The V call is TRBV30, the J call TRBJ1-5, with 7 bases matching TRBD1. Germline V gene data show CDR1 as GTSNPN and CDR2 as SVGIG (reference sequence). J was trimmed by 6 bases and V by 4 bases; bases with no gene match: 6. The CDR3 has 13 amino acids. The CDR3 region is CAWNTGVGQPQHF. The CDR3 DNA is TGTGCCTGGAATACAGGGGTAGGTCAGCCCCAGCATTTT.

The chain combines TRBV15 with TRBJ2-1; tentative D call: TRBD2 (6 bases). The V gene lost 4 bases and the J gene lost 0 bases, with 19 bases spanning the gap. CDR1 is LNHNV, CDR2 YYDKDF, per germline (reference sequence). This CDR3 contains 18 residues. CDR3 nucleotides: TGTGCCACCAGCAAGCTAGCGACAGCTCTGAGCTCCTACAATGAGCAGTTCTTC. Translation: CATSKLATALSSYNEQFF.

CDR3 in DNA: TGCAGCGTTGATTTCTCAGGGCGCCGGGGGGACACTGAAGCTTTCTTT. Its protein is CSVDFSGRRGDTEAFF. The chain is built from TRBV29-1 and TRBJ1-1; D is perhaps TRBD1 (5 bases). Trimming removed 3 bases from V and 3 bases from J, with 20 bases in between. This CDR3 is 16 amino acids long. Germline V lookup: CDR1 SQVTM, CDR2 ANQGSEA. The entire variable domain, with the rest obtained from reference TRBV29-1 and TRBJ1-1, is as follows: SAVISQKPSRDICQRGTSLTIQCQVDSQVTMMFWYRQQPGQSLTLIATANQGSEATYESGFVIDKFPISRPNLTFSTLTVSNMSPEDSSIYLCSVDFSGRRGDTEAFFGQGTRLTVV.

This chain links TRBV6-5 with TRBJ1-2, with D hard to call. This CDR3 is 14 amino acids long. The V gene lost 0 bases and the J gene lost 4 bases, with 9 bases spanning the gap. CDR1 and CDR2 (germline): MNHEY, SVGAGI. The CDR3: CASSYSSRSYGYTF. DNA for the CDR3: TGTGCCAGCAGTTACTCCTCACGGTCCTATGGCTACACCTTC.

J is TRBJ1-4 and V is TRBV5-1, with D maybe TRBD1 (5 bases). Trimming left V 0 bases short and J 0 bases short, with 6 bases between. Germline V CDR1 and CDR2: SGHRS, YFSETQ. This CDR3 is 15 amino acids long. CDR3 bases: TGCGCCAGCAGCTTGGGACAGCCAACTAATGAAAAACTGTTTTTT. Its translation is CASSLGQPTNEKLFF.

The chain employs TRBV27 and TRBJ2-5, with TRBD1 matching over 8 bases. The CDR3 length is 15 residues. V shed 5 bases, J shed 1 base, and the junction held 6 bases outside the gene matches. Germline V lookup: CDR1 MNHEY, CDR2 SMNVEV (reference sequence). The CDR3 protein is CASSVRDRLQETQYF. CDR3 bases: TGTGCCAGCAGTGTCCGGGACAGGCTCCAAGAGACCCAGTACTTC.

The CDR3, as DNA: TGCAGCGTACTTTCTGGACAGATAGCTGGGGCCAACGTCCTGACTTTC. Translating gives CSVLSGQIAGANVLTF. This chain connects TRBV29-1 to TRBJ2-6; perhaps TRBD1 as D (6 bases). The CDR3 extends over 16 amino acids. The germline V gene has CDR1 SQVTM and CDR2 ANQGSEA. V lost 6 bases to trimming and J lost 2 bases, with 17 bases between them.

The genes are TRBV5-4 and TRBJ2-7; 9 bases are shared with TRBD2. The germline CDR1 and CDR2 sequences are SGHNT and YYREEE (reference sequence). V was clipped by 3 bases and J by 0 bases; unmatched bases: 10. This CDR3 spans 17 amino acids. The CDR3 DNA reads TGTGCCAGCAGCTGGGGACTAGCCGGCCAATACTCCTACGAGCAGTACTTC. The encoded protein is CASSWGLAGQYSYEQYF.

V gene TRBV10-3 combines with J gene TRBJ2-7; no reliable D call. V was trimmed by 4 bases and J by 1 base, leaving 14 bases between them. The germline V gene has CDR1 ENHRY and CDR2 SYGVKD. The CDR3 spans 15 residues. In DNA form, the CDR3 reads TGTGCCATCAGTGTCCAGTACCGCGGATCCTACGAGCAGTACTTC. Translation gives CAISVQYRGSYEQYF.

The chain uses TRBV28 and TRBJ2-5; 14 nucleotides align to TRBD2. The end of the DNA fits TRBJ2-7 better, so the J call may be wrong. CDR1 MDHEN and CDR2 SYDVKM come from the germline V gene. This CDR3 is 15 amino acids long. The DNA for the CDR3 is TGTGCCAGCACTTCGGGACTAGCGGGAGCTCCCGAGCAGTACTTC. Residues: CASTSGLAGAPEQYF.

The CDR3 DNA reads TGTGCCAGCCTACAGGGGAGCCGCTACACAGATACGCAGTATTTT. Protein: CASLQGSRYTDTQYF. The V call is TRBV7-9, the J call TRBJ2-3, with 7 nucleotides matching TRBD1. This CDR3 comprises 15 residues. The ends lost 8 bases at V and 2 bases at J; junction bases unmatched: 10. The germline gives CDR1 SEHNR, CDR2 FQNEAQ (reference sequence).

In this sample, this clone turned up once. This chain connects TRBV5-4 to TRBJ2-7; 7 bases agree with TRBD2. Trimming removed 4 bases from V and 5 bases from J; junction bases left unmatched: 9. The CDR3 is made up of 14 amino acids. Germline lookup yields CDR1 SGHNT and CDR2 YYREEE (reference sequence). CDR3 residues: CASSIKRRENEQYF. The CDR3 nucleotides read TGTGCCAGCAGCATTAAACGGCGGGAGAACGAGCAGTACTTC.

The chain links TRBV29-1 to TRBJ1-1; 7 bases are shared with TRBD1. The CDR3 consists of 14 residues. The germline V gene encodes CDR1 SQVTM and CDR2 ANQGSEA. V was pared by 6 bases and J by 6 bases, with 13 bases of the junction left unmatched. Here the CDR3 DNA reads TGCAGCGTAGAAAGACAGGGCGTGATCGCTGAAGCTTTCTTT. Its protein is CSVERQGVIAEAFF.

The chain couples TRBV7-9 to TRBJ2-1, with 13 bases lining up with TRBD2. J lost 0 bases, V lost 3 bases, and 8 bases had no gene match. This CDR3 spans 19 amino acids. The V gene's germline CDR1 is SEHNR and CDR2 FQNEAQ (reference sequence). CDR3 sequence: CASSFPGTSGDSSYNEQFF. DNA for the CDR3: TGTGCCAGCAGCTTCCCCGGGACTAGCGGGGACAGCTCCTACAATGAGCAGTTCTTC.